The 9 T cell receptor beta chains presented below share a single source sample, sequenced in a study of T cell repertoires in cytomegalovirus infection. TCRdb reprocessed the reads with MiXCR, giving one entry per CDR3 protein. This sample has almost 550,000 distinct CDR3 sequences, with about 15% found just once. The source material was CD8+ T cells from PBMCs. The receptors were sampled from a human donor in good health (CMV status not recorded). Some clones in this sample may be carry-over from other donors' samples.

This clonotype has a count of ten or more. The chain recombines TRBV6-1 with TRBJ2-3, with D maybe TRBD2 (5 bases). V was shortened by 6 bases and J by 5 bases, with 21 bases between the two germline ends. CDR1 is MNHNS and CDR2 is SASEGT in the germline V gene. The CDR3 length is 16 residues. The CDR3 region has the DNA TGTGCCAGCAGCGGTCGATTCGGGGAGACCTTAGATACGCAGTATTTT. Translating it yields CASSGRFGETLDTQYF.

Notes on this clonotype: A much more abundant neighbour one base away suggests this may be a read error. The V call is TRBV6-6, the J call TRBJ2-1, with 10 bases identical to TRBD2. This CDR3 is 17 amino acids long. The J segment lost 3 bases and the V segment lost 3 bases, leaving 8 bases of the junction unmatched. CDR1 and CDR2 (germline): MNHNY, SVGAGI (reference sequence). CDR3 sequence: CASSYPRTSGFYNEQFF. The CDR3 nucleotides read TGTGCCAGCAGTTATCCCCGGACTAGCGGCTTCTACAATGAGCAGTTCTTC.

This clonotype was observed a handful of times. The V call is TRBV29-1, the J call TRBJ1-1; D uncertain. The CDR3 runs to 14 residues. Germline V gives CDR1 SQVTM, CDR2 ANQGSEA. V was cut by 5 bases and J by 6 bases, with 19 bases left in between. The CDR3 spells CSVPRGQAGPEAFF. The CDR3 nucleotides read TGCAGCGTTCCCCGCGGGCAGGCTGGGCCTGAAGCTTTCTTT.

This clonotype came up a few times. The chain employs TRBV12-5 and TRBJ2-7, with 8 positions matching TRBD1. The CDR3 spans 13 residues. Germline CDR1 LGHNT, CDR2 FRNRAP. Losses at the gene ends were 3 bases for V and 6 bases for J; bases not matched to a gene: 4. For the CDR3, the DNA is TGTGCTAGTGGTTTCTATACAGGGGGCGAGCAGTACTTC. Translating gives CASGFYTGGEQYF.

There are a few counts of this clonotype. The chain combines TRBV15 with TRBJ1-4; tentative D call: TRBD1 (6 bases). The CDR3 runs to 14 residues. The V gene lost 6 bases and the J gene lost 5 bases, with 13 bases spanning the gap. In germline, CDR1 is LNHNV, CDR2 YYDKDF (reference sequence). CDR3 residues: CATRVGGENEKLFF. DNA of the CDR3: TGTGCCACCAGAGTGGGGGGCGAGAATGAAAAACTGTTTTTT.

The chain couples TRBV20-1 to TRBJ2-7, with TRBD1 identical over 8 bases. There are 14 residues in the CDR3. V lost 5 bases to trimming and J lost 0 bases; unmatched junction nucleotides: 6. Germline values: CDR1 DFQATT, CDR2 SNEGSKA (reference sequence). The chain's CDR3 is CSAGTGTGSYEQYF. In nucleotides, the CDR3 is TGCAGTGCTGGCACCGGGACAGGCTCCTACGAGCAGTACTTC.

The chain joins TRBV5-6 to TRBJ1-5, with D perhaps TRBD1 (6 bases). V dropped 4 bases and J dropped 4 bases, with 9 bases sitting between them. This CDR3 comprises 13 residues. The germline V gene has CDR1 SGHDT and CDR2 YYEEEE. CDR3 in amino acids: CASSDGQNQPQHF. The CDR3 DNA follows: TGTGCCAGCAGCGATGGACAGAATCAGCCCCAGCATTTT. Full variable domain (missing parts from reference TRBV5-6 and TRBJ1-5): DAGVTQSPTHLIKTRGQQVTLRCSPKSGHDTVSWYQQALGQGPQFIFQYYEEEERQRGNFPDRFSGHQFPNYSSELNVNALLLGDSALYLCASSDGQNQPQHFGDGTRLSIL.

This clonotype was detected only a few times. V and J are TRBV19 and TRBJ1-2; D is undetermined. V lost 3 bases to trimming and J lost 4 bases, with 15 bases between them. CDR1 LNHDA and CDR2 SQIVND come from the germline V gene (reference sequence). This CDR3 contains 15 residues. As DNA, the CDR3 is TGTGCCAGTAGTATCACCCTGGCAGCCTCCTATGGCTACACCTTC. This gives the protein CASSITLAASYGYTF.

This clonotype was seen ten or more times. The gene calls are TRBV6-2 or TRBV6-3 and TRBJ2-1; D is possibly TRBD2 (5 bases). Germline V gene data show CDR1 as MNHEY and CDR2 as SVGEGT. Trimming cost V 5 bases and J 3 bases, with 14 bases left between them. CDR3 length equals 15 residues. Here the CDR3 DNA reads TGTGCCAGCAGTCCAGACTGGGGAGTCTACAATGAGCAGTTCTTC. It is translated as CASSPDWGVYNEQFF.